This TCR beta chain is from a study of beta chain features in type 1 diabetes. Study-wide results and caveats: Across patients, naive, central memory and Treg TCRB repertoires exhibited apparently greater similarity than was observed across healthy donors. Shorter TCRB CDR3s, moderately but significantly so, were found in Type 1 diabetes patients in all four CD4+ subsets. The question left open here concerned HLA type influencing TCRB rearrangement.

Germline CDR1 is LNHDA and CDR2 is SQIVND (reference sequence). Trimming took 4 bases from V and 3 from J; bases not matched to a gene: 3. The CDR3 has 14 residues. The single heparinised draw taken from each donor contained around 100 mL of blood on average. Expressed TCRB transcripts got sequenced, as all isolated RNA was reverse transcribed. The table came from immunoSEQ multiplex PCR; TCRdb's copy has only in-frame clones and leaves some out. The sample lists about 660,000 clones; 11% to 15% were seen once. With respect to this clone: The antigen remains unidentified.

The origin of this receptor is a man aged 18-30 years with type 1 diabetes. The chain joins TRBV19 to TRBJ1-2; 9 bases line up with TRBD1. The sequencing sample was made of naive CD4+ T cells from blood. The DNA for the CDR3 is TGTGCCAGTAGTAGCCGGACAGGGGACTATGGCTACACCTTC. The encoded protein is CASSSRTGDYGYTF.